Included here is one T cell receptor beta chain sequence, with context. The record originates from a study of blood T cell repertoires in COVID-19. Study-wide background: The origin of the acute and convalescent COVID-19 samples was the United States, Italy and Spain. T cells, B-cell-depleted T cells, or PBMCs provided the cDNA or gDNA that served as material.

V lost 0 bases and J 4 bases, leaving 12 bases between the germline ends. This CDR3 spans 14 amino acids. Germline V gives CDR1 SQVTM, CDR2 ANQGSEA. In the original processing: Amplified reference gene primers provided the basis for estimating nucleated cell counts. Some clones are missing from TCRdb's copy, which holds only in-frame ones; the method was immunoSEQ multiplex PCR. Clone size and V and J calls were adopted from that table, with D and trimming inferred from the DNA. The table has 270,000 or so clones, around 81% seen once. The chain is built from TRBV29-1 and TRBJ1-2, with D uncertain. Sequences were obtained from peripheral blood. This clonotype was sampled from a woman between 55 and 75 years old with active or convalescent COVID-19. The CDR3 loop is CSVEDPEGVYGYTF. The CDR3, as DNA: TGCAGCGTTGAAGATCCAGAGGGAGTCTATGGCTACACCTTC.